These T cell receptor beta chains were read from a single sample in a study of radiotherapy plus CTLA-4 blockade in lung cancer. TCRdb keeps only in-frame clones here, not all; method: immunoSEQ multiplex PCR. The table records about 77,000 clones, 74% of them present only once. The sequencing here drew on peripheral blood, taken from a patient treated with radiotherapy plus ipilimumab. These TCRs come from a human donor with non-small cell lung cancer whose response to radiotherapy plus ipilimumab could not be evaluated. Both conserved end residues are trimmed from each CDR3.

>TRBV6-6
ASSSRGGALDTQY
>TRBV9
ASSVWTSTDTQY
>TRBV5-1
ASSLAQGLGLNEQF
>TRBV10-3
VIRGTGPSSGANVLT
>TRBV5-1
ASSLGSGDSYNSPLH
>TRBV29-1
SAMDRRSSYEQY
>TRBV9
ASSFDRGRDTGELF
>TRBV30
AWSRQGGEKLF
>TRBV15
ATSRSFVGVIYEQY
>TRBV18
ASSHRQGAETQY
>TRBV7-6
ASSPSRASGSSEQY
>TRBV18
ASSPGQTNEQF
>TRBV7-2
ASSLTGANQPQH
>TRBV6-6
ASSFPGDQPQH
>TRBV9
ASSAAGTSHSEQY
>TRBV9
ASSVGLAGKETQY
>TRBV6-1
ASSEVFGGAEWGYT
>TRBV6-5
ASSYSGAVHYGYT
>TRBV25-1
ASSPGSRAGAF
>TRBV12-5
ASGLALPLLETQY
>TRBV4-1
ASSQEVDSYEQY
>TRBV27
ASSQLGTVYNSPLH
>TRBV29-1
SVGQGDEQY
>TRBV4-1
ASSQDGGASQPQH
>TRBV19
ASSIDPSGVYNEQF
>TRBV7-2
ASSLAVGGGLGTDTQY
>TRBV6-1
ASTLVRGEVEQY
>TRBV28
ASSPLTGLAGAYEQY
>TRBV6-6
ASRRPGTGITQPQH
>TRBV5-8
ASSPMDRVVLGNTEAF
>TRBV11-2
ASSLGFTTYEQY
>TRBV30
AWSVLTGGVTQY
>TRBV7-2
ASSLGVAGSDTQY
>TRBV16
ASSQSDTPRNTGELF
>TRBV28
ASSRGTASLEQY
>TRBV30
AWSLPGGNTEAF
>TRBV2
ASRGDQGYDQPQH
>TRBV11-3
ASEFRVGGGTDTQY
>TRBV28
ASSLAPGLTGFDQPQH
>TRBV9
ASSPRGGRAGETQY
>TRBV5-8
ASSFPTSGLYTGELF
>TRBV2
ASSEDRAMDYT
>TRBV7-9
ASSLAWGAGETQY
>TRBV28
ASSFSGTTYEQY
>TRBV19
ASSEGSGANVLT
>TRBV9
ASSVELAGGSYEQY
>TRBV5-5
ASSLRTGLNTEAF
>TRBV4-1
ASSQGRGGLLFGNTIY
>TRBV27
ASSSGPRLESTDTQY
>TRBV28
ASSLRRGGEQY
>TRBV5-1
ASSLASGGVNYGYT
>TRBV10-3
AIKGEAGNTIY
>TRBV19
ASSFNRDSEKLF
>TRBV6-6
ASSYPQSGDTEAF
>TRBV18
ASSATGEVVTGELF
>TRBV5-6
ASSLADRSFYEQY
>TRBV4-1
ASSPLNFIGGRDQPQH
>TRBV27
ASSLTGAGNEKLF